The clone carrying this TCR beta chain came up a few times. Its target is unknown. These data originate in a study of identical twins. Study-wide points: Out-of-frame alpha sequences shared between twins exhibited an excess of low generation probability. It was out-of-frame TCR alpha sharing in monozygotic twins that models underestimated. Twin pairs had excess sharing that was weaker in beta out-of-frame sequences.

J gave up 2 bases and V 0 bases, and 11 bases lay outside the gene matches. CDR3 size: 18 residues. Germline CDR1 LGHNA, CDR2 YSLEER. TCRdb recomputed calls from the 5' RACE reads with MiXCR, one row per CDR3 protein. The sample contains roughly 700,000 distinct CDR3 sequences, roughly 8% of which appear only once. The same sample was also studied in work on yellow fever vaccine responses in identical twins. That work adds: Vaccine-induced T cell responses in twins were reportedly observed to appear partly convergent, partly personalized.

The chain uses TRBV4-3 and TRBJ2-5; TRBD1 aligns across 8 bases. This receptor was obtained from a woman aged 18 to 35 in good health. The sequenced sample consisted of PBMCs. The CDR3, as DNA: TGCGCCAGCAGCCAAGATTGGCAGGGGGCCGGTATACAAGAGACCCAGTACTTC. Protein product: CASSQDWQGAGIQETQYF.